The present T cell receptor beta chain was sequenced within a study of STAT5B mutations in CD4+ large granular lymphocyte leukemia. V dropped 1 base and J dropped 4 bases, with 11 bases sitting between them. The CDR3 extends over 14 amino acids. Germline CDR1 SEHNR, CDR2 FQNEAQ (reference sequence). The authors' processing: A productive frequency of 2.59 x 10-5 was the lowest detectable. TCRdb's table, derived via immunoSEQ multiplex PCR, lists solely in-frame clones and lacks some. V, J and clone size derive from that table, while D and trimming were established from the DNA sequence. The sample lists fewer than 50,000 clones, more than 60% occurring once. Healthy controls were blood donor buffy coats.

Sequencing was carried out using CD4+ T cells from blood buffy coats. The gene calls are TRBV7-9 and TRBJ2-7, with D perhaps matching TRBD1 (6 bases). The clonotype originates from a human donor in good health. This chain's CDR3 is CASSLGGQIYEQYF. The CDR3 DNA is TGTGCCAGCAGCTTAGGCGGACAGATTTACGAGCAGTACTTC.